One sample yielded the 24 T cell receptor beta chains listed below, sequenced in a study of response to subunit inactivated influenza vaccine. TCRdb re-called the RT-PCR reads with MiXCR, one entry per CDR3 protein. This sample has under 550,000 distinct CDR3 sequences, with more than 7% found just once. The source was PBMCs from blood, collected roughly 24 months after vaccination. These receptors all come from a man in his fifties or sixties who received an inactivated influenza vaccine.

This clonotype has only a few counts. CDR3: CASSLSAGYNEQFF. Written as DNA, the CDR3 is TGTGCCAGCAGTTTGTCGGCGGGTTACAATGAGCAGTTCTTC. This chain joins TRBV27 and TRBJ2-1; possibly TRBD2 for D (5 bases). Germline V gives CDR1 MNHEY, CDR2 SMNVEV (reference sequence). This CDR3 has 14 residues. V was clipped by 3 bases and J by 4 bases, with 10 bases between them.

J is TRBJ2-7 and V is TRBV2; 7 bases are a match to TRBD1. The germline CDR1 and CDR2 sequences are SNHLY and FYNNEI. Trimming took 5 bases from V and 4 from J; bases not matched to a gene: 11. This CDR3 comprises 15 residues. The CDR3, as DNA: TGTGCCAGCAGTAAGGGACAGCTAGGGGTGTACGAGCAGTACTTC. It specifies CASSKGQLGVYEQYF.

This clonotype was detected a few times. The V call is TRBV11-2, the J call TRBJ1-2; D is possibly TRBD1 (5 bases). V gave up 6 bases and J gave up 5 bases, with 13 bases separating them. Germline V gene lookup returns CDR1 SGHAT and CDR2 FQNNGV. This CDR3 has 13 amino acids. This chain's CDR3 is CASRKAGNYGYTF. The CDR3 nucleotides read TGTGCCAGCAGGAAGGCAGGGAATTATGGCTACACCTTC. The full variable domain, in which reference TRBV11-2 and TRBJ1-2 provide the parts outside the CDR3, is EAGVAQSPRYKIIEKRQSVAFWCNPISGHATLYWYQQILGQGPKLLIQFQNNGVVDDSQLPKDRFSAERLKGVDSTLKIQPAKLEDSAVYLCASRKAGNYGYTFGSGTRLTVV.

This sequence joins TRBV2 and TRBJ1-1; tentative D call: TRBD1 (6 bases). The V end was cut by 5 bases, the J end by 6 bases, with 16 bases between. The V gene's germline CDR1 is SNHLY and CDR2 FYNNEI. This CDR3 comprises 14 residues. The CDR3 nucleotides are TGTGCCAGCAGTCCCCGAGGGGGATTGTCTGAAGCTTTCTTT. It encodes CASSPRGGLSEAFF.

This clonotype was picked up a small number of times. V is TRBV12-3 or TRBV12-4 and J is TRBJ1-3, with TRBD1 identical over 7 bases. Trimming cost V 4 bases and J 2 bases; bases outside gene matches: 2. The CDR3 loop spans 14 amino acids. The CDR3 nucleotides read TGTGCCAGCAGTTCGACAGGGCCTGGAAACACCATATATTTT. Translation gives CASSSTGPGNTIYF.

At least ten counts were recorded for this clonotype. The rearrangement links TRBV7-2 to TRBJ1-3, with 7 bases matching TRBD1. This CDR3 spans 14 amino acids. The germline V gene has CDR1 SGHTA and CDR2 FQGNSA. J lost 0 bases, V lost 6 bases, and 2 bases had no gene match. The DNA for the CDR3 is TGTGCCAGCAGTCGGGACAGCTCTGGAAACACCATATATTTT. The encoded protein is CASSRDSSGNTIYF.

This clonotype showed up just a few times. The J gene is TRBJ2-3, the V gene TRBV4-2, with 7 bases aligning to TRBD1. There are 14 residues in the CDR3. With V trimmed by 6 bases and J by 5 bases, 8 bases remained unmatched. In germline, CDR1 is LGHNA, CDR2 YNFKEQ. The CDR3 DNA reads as TGTGCCAGCAGGCACGGGACAGATGGAGATACGCAGTATTTT. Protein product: CASRHGTDGDTQYF.

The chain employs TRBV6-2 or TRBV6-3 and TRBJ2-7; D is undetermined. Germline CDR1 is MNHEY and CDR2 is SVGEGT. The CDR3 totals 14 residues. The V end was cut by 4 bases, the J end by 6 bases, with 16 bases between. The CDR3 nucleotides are TGTGCCAGCAGTTCCGGGCCACCTCCGTCCGAGCAGTACTTC. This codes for CASSSGPPPSEQYF.

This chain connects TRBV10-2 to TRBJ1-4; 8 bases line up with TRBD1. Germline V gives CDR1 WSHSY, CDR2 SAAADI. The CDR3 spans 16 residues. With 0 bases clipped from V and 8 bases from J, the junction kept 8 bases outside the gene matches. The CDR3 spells CASSESSRGLREKLFF. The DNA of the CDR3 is TGCGCCAGCAGTGAGTCGAGCAGGGGGCTGAGGGAAAAACTGTTTTTT.

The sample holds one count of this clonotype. This chain's CDR3 is CASSYGVPFYEQYF. The CDR3 DNA reads as TGTGCCAGCAGTTACGGTGTCCCCTTCTACGAGCAGTACTTC. The rearrangement joins TRBV6-2 or TRBV6-3 to TRBJ2-7; D is unresolved. Per germline, CDR1 MNHEY and CDR2 SVGEGT. V gave up 2 bases and J gave up 3 bases, with 11 bases separating them. The CDR3 extends over 14 amino acids.

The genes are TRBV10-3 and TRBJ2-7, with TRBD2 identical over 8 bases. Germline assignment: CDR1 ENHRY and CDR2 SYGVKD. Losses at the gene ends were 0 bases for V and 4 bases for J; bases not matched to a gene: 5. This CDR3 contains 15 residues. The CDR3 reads CAISESEGLGYEQYF. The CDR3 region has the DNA TGTGCCATCAGTGAGTCGGAGGGACTAGGGTACGAGCAGTACTTC.

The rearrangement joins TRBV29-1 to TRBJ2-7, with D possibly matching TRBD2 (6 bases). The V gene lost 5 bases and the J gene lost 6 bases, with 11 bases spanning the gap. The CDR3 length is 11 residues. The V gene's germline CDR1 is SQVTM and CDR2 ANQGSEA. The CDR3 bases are TGCAGCGTTTTGGAGGGAATCGAGCAGTACTTC. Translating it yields CSVLEGIEQYF.

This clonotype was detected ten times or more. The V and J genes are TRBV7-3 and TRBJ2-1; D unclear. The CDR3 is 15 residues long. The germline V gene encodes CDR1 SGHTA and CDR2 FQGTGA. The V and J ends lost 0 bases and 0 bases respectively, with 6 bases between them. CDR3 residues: CASSLTRSSYNEQFF. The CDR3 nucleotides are TGTGCCAGCAGCTTAACAAGGAGCTCCTACAATGAGCAGTTCTTC.

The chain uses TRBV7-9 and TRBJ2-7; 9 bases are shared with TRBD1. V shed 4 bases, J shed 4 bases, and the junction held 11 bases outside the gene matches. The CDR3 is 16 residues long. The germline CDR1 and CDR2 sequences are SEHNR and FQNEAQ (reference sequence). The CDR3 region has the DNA TGTGCCAGCAGCTCCGAGACAGGGGGTATGAGGTACGAGCAGTACTTC. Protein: CASSSETGGMRYEQYF.

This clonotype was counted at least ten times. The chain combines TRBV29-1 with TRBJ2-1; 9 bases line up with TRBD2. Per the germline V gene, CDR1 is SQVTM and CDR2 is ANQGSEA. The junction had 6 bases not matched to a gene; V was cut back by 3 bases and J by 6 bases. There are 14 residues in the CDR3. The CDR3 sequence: CSVERLAGTNEQFF. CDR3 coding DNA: TGCAGCGTTGAGAGGCTAGCGGGGACCAATGAGCAGTTCTTC.

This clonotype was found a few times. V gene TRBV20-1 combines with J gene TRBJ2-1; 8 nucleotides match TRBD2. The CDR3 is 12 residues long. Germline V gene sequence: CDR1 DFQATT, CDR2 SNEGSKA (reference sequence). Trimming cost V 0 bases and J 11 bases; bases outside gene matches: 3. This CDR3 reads CSARETSDKQFF. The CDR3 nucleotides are TGCAGTGCTAGAGAGACTAGCGATAAGCAGTTCTTC.

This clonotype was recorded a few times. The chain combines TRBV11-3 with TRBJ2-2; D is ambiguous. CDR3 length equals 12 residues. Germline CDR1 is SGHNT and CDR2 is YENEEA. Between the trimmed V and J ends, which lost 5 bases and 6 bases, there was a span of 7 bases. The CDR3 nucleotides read TGTGCCAGCAGCCCCTGGTCCGGGGAGCTGTTTTTT. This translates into CASSPWSGELFF.

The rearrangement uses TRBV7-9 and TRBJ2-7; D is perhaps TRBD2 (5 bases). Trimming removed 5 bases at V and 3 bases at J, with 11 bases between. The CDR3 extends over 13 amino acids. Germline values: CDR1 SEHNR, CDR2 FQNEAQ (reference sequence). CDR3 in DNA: TGTGCCAGCAGCCACCCAGAGGGCTACGAGCAGTACTTC. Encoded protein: CASSHPEGYEQYF.

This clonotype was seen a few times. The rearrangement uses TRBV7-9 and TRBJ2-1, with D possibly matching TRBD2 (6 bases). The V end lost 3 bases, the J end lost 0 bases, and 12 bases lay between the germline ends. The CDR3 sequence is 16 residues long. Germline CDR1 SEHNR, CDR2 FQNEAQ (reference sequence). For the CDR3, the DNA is TGTGCCAGCAGCTTTTATAGCGGAGGCTCCTACAATGAGCAGTTCTTC. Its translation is CASSFYSGGSYNEQFF.

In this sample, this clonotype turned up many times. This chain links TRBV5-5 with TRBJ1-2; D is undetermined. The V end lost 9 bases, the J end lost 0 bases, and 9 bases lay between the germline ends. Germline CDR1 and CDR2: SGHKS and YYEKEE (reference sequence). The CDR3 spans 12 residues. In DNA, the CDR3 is TGTGCCACCTCCCCTTCTAACTATGGCTACACCTTC. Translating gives CATSPSNYGYTF.

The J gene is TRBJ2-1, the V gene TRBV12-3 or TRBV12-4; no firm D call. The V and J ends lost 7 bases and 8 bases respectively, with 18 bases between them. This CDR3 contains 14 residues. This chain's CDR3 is CASIPYIENHEQFF. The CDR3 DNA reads TGTGCCAGCATCCCTTATATAGAAAACCATGAGCAGTTCTTC.

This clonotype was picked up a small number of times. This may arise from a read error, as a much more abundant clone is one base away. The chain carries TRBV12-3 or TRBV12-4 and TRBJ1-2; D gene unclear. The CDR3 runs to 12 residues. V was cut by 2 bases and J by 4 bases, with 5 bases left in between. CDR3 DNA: TGTGCCAGCAGTTTATCAGCCTATGGCTACACCTTC. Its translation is CASSLSAYGYTF.

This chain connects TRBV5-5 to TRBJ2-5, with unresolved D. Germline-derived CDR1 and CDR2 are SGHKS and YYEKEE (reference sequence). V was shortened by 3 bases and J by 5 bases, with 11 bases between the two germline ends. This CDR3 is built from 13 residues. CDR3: CASSSARSETQYF. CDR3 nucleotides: TGTGCCAGCAGCTCCGCGCGAAGCGAGACCCAGTACTTC.

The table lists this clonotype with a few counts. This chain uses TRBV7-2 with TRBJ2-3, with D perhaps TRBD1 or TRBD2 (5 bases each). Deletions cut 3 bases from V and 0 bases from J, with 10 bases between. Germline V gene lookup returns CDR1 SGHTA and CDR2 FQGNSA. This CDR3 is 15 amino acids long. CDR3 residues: CASSFVGASTDTQYF. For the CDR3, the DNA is TGTGCCAGCAGCTTCGTCGGGGCTAGCACAGATACGCAGTATTTT.